This TCR beta chain was sequenced during a study of CD8 T cells in Susac syndrome. Trimming cost V 4 bases and J 8 bases, with 12 bases left between them. This CDR3 comprises 12 residues. Germline CDR1 reads SGDLS; CDR2 reads YYNGEE. RNA was extracted with the RNeasy kit, and a quantity of roughly 0.5 to 1 ug was reverse transcribed using random hexamers. TCRdb passed the immunoSEQ multiplex PCR reads through MiXCR, listing each CDR3 protein once. Of a few hundred thousand distinct CDR3 sequences in the sample, approximately 89% were seen once. TCR beta from blood CD8+ and CD4+ T cells was sequenced. Patients with stable or active relapsing-remitting disease, all of them treatment-naive, made up the multiple sclerosis controls. Negative isolation yielded CD4+ and CD8+ T cells, and FACS enriched TEMRA cells.

The clonotype originates from a human donor with multiple sclerosis. The genes are TRBV9 and TRBJ1-2; D is ambiguous. Sequenced sample: CD8+ T cells from PBMCs. In DNA form, the CDR3 reads TGTGCCAGCAGCCCCCACATCGAGGGCTACACCTTC. Encoded protein: CASSPHIEGYTF.